This TCR beta chain was retrieved from a study of blood T cells in healthy people across ages. Study outcomes and limitations: Considered underestimates were the diversity estimates obtained from one million T cells.

The authors ran a second PCR of about 6 to 11 cycles using a sample-barcoded 5' primer and a J-beta primer mix. TCRdb processed the 5' RACE reads anew with MiXCR; each CDR3 protein has one entry. The table shows 1.5 million to 2 million distinct CDR3 sequences, with about 50% occurring only once. About this clonotype itself: Its target is not known.

Germline V lookup: CDR1 MDHEN, CDR2 SYDVKM. The CDR3 is made up of 16 amino acids. V shed 1 base and J 4 bases; nucleotides not matched to a gene: 8. The chain employs TRBV28 and TRBJ1-2, with 8 nucleotides matching TRBD1. The sequencing input was blood. This clonotype was obtained from a woman aged 40 to 50 in good health. The CDR3 sequence: CASSLFGTGRAYGYTF. DNA of the CDR3: TGTGCCAGCAGTTTATTCGGGACAGGCAGGGCCTATGGCTACACCTTC.